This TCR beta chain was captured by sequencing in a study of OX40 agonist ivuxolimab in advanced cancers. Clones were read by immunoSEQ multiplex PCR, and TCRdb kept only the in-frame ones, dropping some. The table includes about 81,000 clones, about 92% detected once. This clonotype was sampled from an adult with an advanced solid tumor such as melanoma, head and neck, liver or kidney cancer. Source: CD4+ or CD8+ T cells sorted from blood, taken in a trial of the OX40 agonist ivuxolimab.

The CDR3 coding sequence is TGTGCCAGTAGGACGGGGTTCGCTGAAGCTTTCTTT. Protein product: CASRTGFAEAFF. V gene TRBV19 combines with J gene TRBJ1-1; the D is unclear. The CDR3 sequence is 12 residues long. CDR1 and CDR2 (germline): LNHDA, SQIVND (reference sequence). Trimming cost V 6 bases and J 6 bases, with 11 bases left between them.